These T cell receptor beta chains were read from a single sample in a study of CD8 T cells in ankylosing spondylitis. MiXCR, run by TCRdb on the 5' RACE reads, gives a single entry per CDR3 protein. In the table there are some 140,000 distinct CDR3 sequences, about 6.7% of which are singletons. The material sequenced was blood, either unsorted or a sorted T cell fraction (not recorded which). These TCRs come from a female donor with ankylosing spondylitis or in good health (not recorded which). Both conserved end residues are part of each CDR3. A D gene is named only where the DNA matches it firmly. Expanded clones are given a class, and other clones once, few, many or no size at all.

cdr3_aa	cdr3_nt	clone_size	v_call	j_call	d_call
CASSLETSGGGSDTQYF	TGCGCCAGCAGCTTGGAGACTAGCGGGGGAGGCTCAGATACGCAGTATTTT	many	TRBV5-1	TRBJ2-3	TRBD2
CAFRKGVEAFF	TGTGCCTTTCGTAAAGGGGTTGAAGCTTTCTTT	many	TRBV30	TRBJ1-1	NA
CASSTGQGLNTEAFF	TGCGCCAGCAGCACCGGACAGGGTTTGAACACTGAAGCTTTCTTT	many	TRBV5-1	TRBJ1-1	TRBD1
CASSPRWGTTSTNEKLFF	TGTGCCAGCAGCCCCCGGTGGGGTACCACTTCAACTAATGAAAAACTGTTTTTT	many	TRBV7-6	TRBJ1-4	NA
CASSEAKANHWTKSSYNEQFF	TGTGCCAGCAGTGAAGCCAAGGCCAATCACTGGACTAAATCCTCCTACAATGAGCAGTTCTTC	many	TRBV6-1	TRBJ2-1	NA
CASSHPRDRGLTDTQYF	TGCGCCAGCAGCCATCCCCGGGACAGGGGGCTGACAGATACGCAGTATTTT	few	TRBV4-3	TRBJ2-3	TRBD1
CSAPRGIPGIQYF	TGCAGTGCTCCGAGGGGAATTCCGGGCATTCAGTACTTC	many	TRBV20-1	TRBJ2-4	NA
CASSSPDHREQYF	TGTGCCAGCAGTTCCCCGGACCATCGGGAGCAGTACTTC	many	TRBV28	TRBJ2-7	NA
CASSVGATTSYEQYF	TGTGCCAGCAGCGTAGGAGCGACGACATCCTACGAGCAGTACTTC	many	TRBV9	TRBJ2-7	NA
CASSPAEGVSSYNEQFF	TGTGCCAGCAGCCCGGCCGAAGGGGTGAGCTCCTACAATGAGCAGTTCTTC	few	TRBV7-9	TRBJ2-1	NA
CASSAAQGHADGYTF	TGTGCCAGCAGCGCCGCACAGGGACACGCGGATGGCTACACCTTC	NA	TRBV7-9	TRBJ1-2	NA
CASSLRAARITYNEQFF	TGTGCCAGCAGCTTACGAGCGGCTAGGATTACCTACAATGAGCAGTTCTTC	many	TRBV7-9	TRBJ2-1	NA
CATEGDELAKNIQYF	TGTGCCACTGAGGGGGACGAGCTAGCCAAAAACATTCAGTACTTC	many	TRBV28	TRBJ2-4	NA
CASSLAIPPNTGELFF	TGTGCCAGCAGTTTAGCGATCCCTCCCAACACCGGGGAGCTGTTTTTT	many	TRBV12-3/TRBV12-4	TRBJ2-2	NA
CASRIWNSPLHF	TGTGCCAGCAGAATATGGAATTCACCCCTCCACTTT	many	TRBV12-3/TRBV12-4	TRBJ1-6	NA
CSARDPPNTGELFF	TGCAGTGCTAGAGATCCCCCTAACACCGGGGAGCTGTTTTTT	many	TRBV20-1	TRBJ2-2	NA
CASSFGQGAGQPQHF	TGTGCCAGCAGTTTCGGTCAGGGGGCCGGTCAGCCCCAGCATTTT	many	TRBV12-3/TRBV12-4	TRBJ1-5	TRBD1
CASSLLSGGNNEQFF	TGCGCCAGCAGCTTGCTTAGCGGGGGTAACAATGAGCAGTTCTTC	many	TRBV5-1	TRBJ2-1	TRBD2
CSVEDRAGGEQFF	TGCAGCGTTGAAGACAGGGCCGGGGGTGAGCAGTTCTTC	many	TRBV29-1	TRBJ2-1	NA
CASSQVDTPNSPLHF	TGTGCCAGCAGCCAAGTAGACACACCAAATTCACCCCTCCACTTT	many	TRBV3-1	TRBJ1-6	NA
CASSSPSTPGNTIYF	TGCGCCAGCAGCTCGCCGAGCACACCTGGAAACACCATATATTTT	many	TRBV5-1	TRBJ1-3	NA
CASSWHETQYF	TGCGCCAGCAGCTGGCACGAGACCCAGTACTTC	many	TRBV5-1	TRBJ2-5	NA
CASSPYGGGEAFF	TGTGCCAGCAGTCCTTACGGCGGGGGGGAAGCTTTCTTT	many	TRBV12-3/TRBV12-4	TRBJ1-1	NA
CSVDPQDRGGYGYTF	TGCAGCGTTGACCCTCAGGACAGGGGCGGCTATGGCTACACCTTC	many	TRBV29-1	TRBJ1-2	TRBD1
CASSEGTNQPQHF	TGTGCCAGCTCGGAAGGGACAAATCAGCCCCAGCATTTT	few	TRBV18	TRBJ1-5	NA
CASSRRAAKNIQYF	TGTGCCAGCTCCAGGAGGGCCGCCAAAAACATTCAGTACTTC	many	TRBV18	TRBJ2-4	NA
CASSLAGVETQYF	TGTGCCAGCAGTTTAGCAGGGGTAGAGACCCAGTACTTC	many	TRBV12-3/TRBV12-4	TRBJ2-5	NA
CSARDIRGNYEKLFF	TGCAGTGCTAGAGATATAAGGGGGAATTATGAAAAACTGTTTTTT	many	TRBV20-1	TRBJ1-4	NA
CASSLGSGQNYGYTF	TGTGCCAGCAGCTTAGGGTCGGGACAGAACTATGGCTACACCTTC	many	TRBV7-8	TRBJ1-2	TRBD1
CSARDPWGARQPQHF	TGCAGTGCTAGAGATCCTTGGGGGGCACGACAGCCCCAGCATTTT	many	TRBV20-1	TRBJ1-5	NA
CASSHSGLAALNEQFF	TGTGCCAGCAGCCACTCGGGACTAGCGGCACTAAATGAGCAGTTCTTC	many	TRBV5-5	TRBJ2-1	TRBD2
CSASQYRGQYSNQPQHF	TGCAGTGCTAGTCAGTACAGGGGGCAATATAGCAATCAGCCCCAGCATTTT	many	TRBV20-1	TRBJ1-5	TRBD1
CASSSRDRINNEQFF	TGTGCCAGCAGCTCCCGGGACAGGATTAACAATGAGCAGTTCTTC	many	TRBV5-6	TRBJ2-1	TRBD1
CATSEEKGFHEQFF	TGTGCCACCAGTGAGGAAAAGGGTTTCCATGAGCAGTTCTTC	NA	TRBV24-1	TRBJ2-1	NA
CASSTGWNTGELFF	TGCGCCAGCAGCACAGGGTGGAACACCGGGGAGCTGTTTTTT	many	TRBV4-3	TRBJ2-2	NA
CASSLQLYNEQFF	TGTGCCAGCAGCTTACAGCTATACAATGAGCAGTTCTTC	many	TRBV7-2	TRBJ2-1	NA
CASSSGQYYGYTF	TGTGCCAGCAGCTCGGGACAGTACTATGGCTACACCTTC	many	TRBV7-9	TRBJ1-2	TRBD1
CASTGAAGTEAFF	TGTGCCAGCACAGGGGCAGCGGGCACTGAAGCTTTCTTT	NA	TRBV2	TRBJ1-1	NA
CASSQDRLANNEQFF	TGCGCCAGCAGCCAAGATCGGCTAGCGAACAATGAGCAGTTCTTC	many	TRBV4-3	TRBJ2-1	NA
CASSLGPLDTQYF	TGTGCCAGCAGCTTAGGCCCCTTGGATACGCAGTATTTT	few	TRBV7-8	TRBJ2-3	NA
CASSPTEYEQYF	TGTGCCAGCTCACCGACGGAATACGAGCAGTACTTC	many	TRBV18	TRBJ2-7	NA
CASSPFLNPNTEAFF	TGTGCCAGCAGTCCTTTCTTGAACCCCAACACTGAAGCTTTCTTC	NA	TRBV6-1	TRBJ1-1	NA
CSARAPGHTGTEAFF	TGCAGTGCTAGAGCACCCGGACATACGGGCACTGAAGCTTTCTTT	many	TRBV20-1	TRBJ1-1	NA
CASSRDTEVYGYTF	TGTGCCAGCTCCCGGGACACGGAGGTTTATGGCTACACCTTC	many	TRBV6-2/TRBV6-3	TRBJ1-2	NA
CASSYRADRVPTEAFF	TGCGCCAGCAGCTACCGAGCGGACAGGGTTCCAACTGAAGCTTTCTTT	many	TRBV5-1	TRBJ1-1	TRBD1
CASSQVLPGNTIYF	TGCGCCAGCAGCCAAGTCTTGCCTGGGAACACCATATATTTT	many	TRBV4-1	TRBJ1-3	NA
CASTDRTLYNEQFF	TGTGCCAGCACTGACAGAACATTGTACAATGAGCAGTTCTTC	many	TRBV6-2/TRBV6-3	TRBJ2-1	NA
CASSSRGSNQPQHF	TGTGCCAGCAGTTCGAGAGGTAGCAATCAGCCCCAGCATTTT	many	TRBV12-3/TRBV12-4	TRBJ1-5	NA
CASSIRLAGDTQYF	TGCGCCAGCAGCATTAGACTAGCGGGAGATACGCAGTATTTT	many	TRBV5-1	TRBJ2-3	TRBD2
CASSQGPGQGADTQYF	TGTGCCAGCAGCCAAGGCCCGGGACAGGGGGCTGATACGCAGTATTTT	NA	TRBV4-2	TRBJ2-3	TRBD1